The entry that follows covers one T cell receptor (beta chain) sequence. Its antigen is still unknown. Profiled with immunoSEQ multiplex PCR; TCRdb holds only in-frame clones, not every one. The data show some 50,000 clones, around 84% seen once. The junction had 8 bases not matched to a gene; V was cut back by 2 bases and J by 2 bases. The germline gives CDR1 SGHTA, CDR2 FQGNSA. The CDR3 covers 18 residues. These data originate in a study of OX40 agonist ivuxolimab in advanced cancers. Study details: The drug used for patients, ivuxolimab, was an agonistic anti-OX40 (CD134) antibody. The mean age was about 57 years, ranging from 23 to 79, with around four fifths of participants male. Notes on the study in general: CD4+ and CD8+ blood T cells expanded clonally by week 6 at 0.1 to 3.0 mg/kg. In general, CD8+ T cells held more expanded clones than CD4+ did, on average.

The sequencing used CD4+ or CD8+ T cells sorted from blood, collected in a trial of the OX40 agonist ivuxolimab. The TCR originated in an adult with an advanced solid tumor such as melanoma, head and neck, liver or kidney cancer. This chain connects TRBV7-2 to TRBJ2-1; 11 nucleotides match TRBD2. This chain's CDR3 is CASSLFRLAGRTYNEQFF. The DNA of the CDR3 is TGTGCCAGCAGCTTATTCAGACTAGCGGGGCGCACCTACAATGAGCAGTTCTTC. The full variable domain, with the rest looked up from reference TRBV7-2 and TRBJ2-1, is GAGVSQSPSNKVTEKGKDVELRCDPISGHTALYWYRQSLGQGLEFLIYFQGNSAPDKSGLPSDRFSAERTGGSVSTLTIQRTQQEDSAVYLCASSLFRLAGRTYNEQFFGPGTRLTVL.